This T cell receptor (beta chain) was obtained from a study of CXCR3-negative and CXCR3-positive naive CD8 T cells. Notes on the study in general: CXCR3-negative naive cells had less hydrophobic TRB CDR3s than did CXCR3-positive naive cells. Diversity in memory CD8+ cells fell much lower than the comparably high levels seen in both naive subsets. Most assays were run on fresh PBMCs (CXCR3 expression partially decreased after cryopreservation).

CDR1 and CDR2 from the germline V gene are SGHRS and YFSETQ. The CDR3 has 15 residues. In the case of this clonotype: The antigen is unknown.

UMI-labeled 5' RACE TRB cDNA libraries were prepared from the cells. TCRdb reprocessed the 5' RACE reads, keeping one entry per CDR3 protein, no DNA. The sample has about 120,000 distinct CDR3 sequences. CD8+ T cell subsets were each sorted in triplicate, over 250,000 cells apiece. Cells that were CD45RO-CCR7+CD27+CD95- constituted naive CD8+ T cells. Sequencing was carried out using naive CXCR3+ CD8+ T cells from blood. This sample's subset: CD45RO-CCR7+CD27+CD95- naive CD8+ T cells expressing CXCR3 (TNR3+). The clonotype was recovered from a human donor in good health. Some clones in this sample may be carry-over from other donors' samples. This chain links TRBV5-1 with TRBJ1-1; the D call from TCRdb, TRBD1, cannot be confirmed without DNA. CDR3: CASTPGQGAYVEAFF. The full variable domain, completed using reference TRBV5-1 and TRBJ1-1, is KAGVTQTPRYLIKTRGQQVTLSCSPISGHRSVSWYQQTPGQGLQFLFEYFSETQRNKGNFPGRFSGRQFSNSRSEMNVSTLELGDSALYLCASTPGQGAYVEAFFGQGTRLTVV.